These 22 T cell receptor beta chains were all obtained from the same sample, sequenced in a study of vaccination and CD4 T cells after COVID-19. The antigens of these receptors remain unknown. At the Johns Hopkins FTIC core, DNA taken from cultured CD4+ T cells was sequenced by way of the Oncomine TCR Beta short-read assay. In TCRdb, the PCR reads were re-called with MiXCR into one record per CDR3 protein. The table shows about 20,000 distinct CDR3 sequences, with roughly half occurring only once. Treatment given: approximately 11-day PBMC culture with coronavirus spike peptide pools or control peptides (ViraFEST assay). Material: CD4+ T cells from blood, cultured in vitro. These receptor sequences come from a human donor who had recovered from COVID-19.

This chain connects TRBV12-3 or TRBV12-4 to TRBJ2-4, with 13 nucleotides matching TRBD2. J gave up 12 bases and V 5 bases, and 7 bases lay outside the gene matches. The length of the CDR3 is 14 residues. The CDR3 sequence is CASSTSGRARTQYF. The CDR3 region has the DNA TGTGCCAGCAGTACTAGCGGGAGGGCCCGCACTCAGTACTTC.

This clonotype was counted between two and nine times. The rearrangement uses TRBV7-2 and TRBJ1-4, with no clear D. Germline V gene lookup returns CDR1 SGHTA and CDR2 FQGNSA. The V gene lost 1 base and the J gene lost 11 bases, with 11 bases spanning the gap. The CDR3 has 13 residues. DNA of the CDR3: TGTGCCAGCAGCTTAGAAAGCACAGCTAAACTGTTTTTT. Its protein is CASSLESTAKLFF.

The chain carries TRBV6-1 and TRBJ1-4; TRBD1 matches at 8 bases. Trimming cost V 7 bases and J 3 bases; bases outside gene matches: 1. This CDR3 region has 13 residues. Germline lookup yields CDR1 MNHNS and CDR2 SASEGT. The CDR3 loop reads CASMTGANEKLFF. The CDR3 DNA is TGTGCCAGCATGACAGGGGCTAATGAAAAACTGTTTTTT.

This clonotype has a single count. J is TRBJ2-5 and V is TRBV5-1; 12 bases map to TRBD1. The CDR3 is 16 residues long. V shed 5 bases, J shed 3 bases, and the junction held 8 bases outside the gene matches. CDR1 and CDR2 (germline): SGHRS, YFSETQ. The CDR3 DNA sequence: TGCGCCAGCAGTTGGTCCGGGACAGGGGGCGAAGAGACCCAGTACTTC. It codes for CASSWSGTGGEETQYF.

J is TRBJ2-3 and V is TRBV20-1; a possible D gene is TRBD1 (6 bases). The CDR3 is 15 amino acids. The ends were cut back, 5 bases at V and 0 bases at J, with 15 bases in the middle. Germline lookup yields CDR1 DFQATT and CDR2 SNEGSKA (reference sequence). The CDR3, as DNA: TGCAGTGCTTTCCCGGGACACCCTAGCACAGATACGCAGTATTTT. It codes for CSAFPGHPSTDTQYF.

The V call is TRBV19, the J call TRBJ1-2; 7 bases fit TRBD1. The V segment lost 1 base and the J segment 4 bases; nucleotides outside the gene matches: 6. The CDR3 length is 15 residues. Per germline, CDR1 LNHDA and CDR2 SQIVND (reference sequence). The DNA for the CDR3 is TGTGCCAGTAGTATAGGACAGGGTGAAGCCTATGGCTACACCTTC. This sequence encodes CASSIGQGEAYGYTF.

This clonotype has more than one count but fewer than ten. The J gene is TRBJ2-1, the V gene TRBV6-1, with a tentative D call TRBD1 (6 bases). V gave up 5 bases and J gave up 6 bases, with 11 bases separating them. The V gene's germline CDR1 is MNHNS and CDR2 SASEGT. CDR3 length: 13 residues. The CDR3 DNA sequence: TGTGCCAGCAGTCAAGGGGGACCCAATGAGCAGTTCTTC. Protein: CASSQGGPNEQFF.

The CDR3, as DNA: TGTGCCAGTAGTATTCCTGGGAGAGTCTATGGCTACACCTTC. It yields the protein CASSIPGRVYGYTF. J is TRBJ1-2 and V is TRBV19; no clear D. Per germline, CDR1 LNHDA and CDR2 SQIVND (reference sequence). The V end was cut by 3 bases, the J end by 4 bases, with 12 bases between. The CDR3 has 14 residues. The full variable domain, completed using reference TRBV19 and TRBJ1-2, is DGGITQSPKYLFRKEGQNVTLSCEQNLNHDAMYWYRQDPGQGLRLIYYSQIVNDFQKGDIAEGYSVSREKKESFPLTVTSAQKNPTAFYLCASSIPGRVYGYTFGSGTRLTVV.

The CDR3 sequence: CASSAPGSLGDTQYF. The CDR3 DNA reads TGTGCCAGCAGTGCCCCCGGGAGTTTGGGGGATACGCAGTATTTT. This chain connects TRBV25-1 to TRBJ2-3, with a tentative D call TRBD2 (6 bases). Germline CDR1 is MGHDK and CDR2 is SYGVNS. This CDR3 comprises 15 residues. The V gene lost 4 bases and the J gene lost 6 bases, with 17 bases spanning the gap.

This chain links TRBV12-3 or TRBV12-4 with TRBJ1-5; D ambiguous. V was pared by 1 base and J by 0 bases, with 7 bases between. The CDR3 sequence is 15 residues long. CDR3 DNA: TGTGCCAGCAGTTTAGGGGCGGATAGCAATCAGCCCCAGCATTTT. Its protein product is CASSLGADSNQPQHF.

V usage is TRBV30 and J usage is TRBJ2-6, with a tentative D call TRBD2 (5 bases). Trimming pared 3 bases from V and 2 bases from J, leaving 17 bases between. The CDR3 contains 17 residues. Per the germline V gene, CDR1 is GTSNPN and CDR2 is SVGIG (reference sequence). CDR3 nucleotides: TGTGCCTGGAGGCGAGCGCCGGGGAGCCCTGGGGCCAACGTCCTGACTTTC. Encoded protein: CAWRRAPGSPGANVLTF.

This clonotype has more than one count but fewer than ten. The gene calls are TRBV6-1 and TRBJ1-1; 7 nucleotides align to TRBD1. The germline CDR1 and CDR2 sequences are MNHNS and SASEGT. The CDR3 length is 14 residues. Trimming took 6 bases from V and 0 from J; bases not matched to a gene: 4. The CDR3 spells CASRRQGVNTEAFF. CDR3 in DNA: TGTGCCAGCAGGCGGCAGGGGGTGAACACTGAAGCTTTCTTT.

This sequence joins TRBV2 and TRBJ2-1; 14 nucleotides agree with TRBD2. CDR3 length equals 14 residues. Germline loops: CDR1 SNHLY, CDR2 FYNNEI. V was pared by 7 bases and J by 9 bases, with 5 bases of the junction left unmatched. The CDR3 region has the DNA TGTGCCAGCACGGGACTAGCGGGAGCTGGTGAGCAGTTCTTC. Translated, it gives CASTGLAGAGEQFF.

The chain links TRBV29-1 to TRBJ1-2; 9 bases match TRBD1. The CDR3 runs to 12 residues. Germline V gives CDR1 SQVTM, CDR2 ANQGSEA. V lost 7 bases and J lost 9; bases outside the gene matches: 9. The CDR3 loop reads CSAGGTGSRYTF. The CDR3 DNA reads TGCAGCGCGGGCGGGACAGGGAGTCGCTACACCTTC.

V usage is TRBV12-3 or TRBV12-4 and J usage is TRBJ1-1, with D tentatively TRBD1 (6 bases). Trimming took 1 base from V and 3 from J, leaving 9 bases between them. This CDR3 spans 14 amino acids. CDR3 nucleotide sequence: TGTGCCAGCAGTTTAGACCGGGGGCACACTGAAGCTTTCTTT. It specifies CASSLDRGHTEAFF.

This sequence joins TRBV7-2 and TRBJ2-7, with D perhaps TRBD1 (5 bases). The germline V gene encodes CDR1 SGHTA and CDR2 FQGNSA. The CDR3 spans 15 residues. The V end lost 1 base, the J end lost 3 bases, and 13 bases lay between the germline ends. DNA for the CDR3: TGTGCCAGCAGCTTAGTTAGGGGTTCGGGCTACGAGCAGTACTTC. Protein product: CASSLVRGSGYEQYF.

The chain is built from TRBV24-1 and TRBJ2-7, with a tentative D call TRBD1 (6 bases). The CDR3 is 15 amino acids. The V gene lost 4 bases and the J gene lost 1 base, with 13 bases spanning the gap. Germline lookup yields CDR1 KGHDR and CDR2 SFDVKD. The CDR3 protein is CATSDPRDTSYEQYF. The CDR3 DNA is TGTGCCACCAGTGACCCCAGGGACACATCCTACGAGCAGTACTTC.

The chain is built from TRBV5-4 and TRBJ1-2; D unresolved. CDR1 is SGHNT, CDR2 YYREEE, per germline (reference sequence). V lost 4 bases and J 3 bases, leaving 13 bases between the germline ends. The CDR3 covers 14 residues. CDR3 amino acids: CASSDTKRDYGYTF. CDR3 coding DNA: TGTGCCAGCAGCGACACGAAGAGGGACTATGGCTACACCTTC.

The chain employs TRBV6-1 and TRBJ1-3; D gene unclear. Germline-derived CDR1 and CDR2 are MNHNS and SASEGT. The CDR3 has 14 residues. The V end lost 6 bases, the J end lost 3 bases, and 12 bases lay between the germline ends. CDR3 DNA sequence: TGTGCCAGCAGGATACAATGGAATGGAAACACCATATATTTT. This sequence encodes CASRIQWNGNTIYF.

The chain combines TRBV20-1 with TRBJ2-1; possible D gene TRBD2, 5 bases. The V end lost 4 bases, the J end lost 8 bases, and 6 bases lay between the germline ends. CDR1 is DFQATT, CDR2 SNEGSKA, per germline (reference sequence). CDR3 length: 10 residues. In nucleotides, the CDR3 is TGCAGTGCTAAGAGGGATGAGCAGTTCTTC. It is translated as CSAKRDEQFF.

The chain recombines TRBV27 with TRBJ2-1, with 8 bases aligning to TRBD1. Germline trimming cut 5 bases from V and 5 bases from J; bases unmatched to any gene: 8. The CDR3 extends over 15 amino acids. CDR1 is MNHEY and CDR2 is SMNVEV in the germline V gene (reference sequence). DNA of the CDR3: TGTGCCAGCAGTCCCTGGGGCAGGGGGCACAATGAGCAGTTCTTC. It translates to CASSPWGRGHNEQFF.

This sequence joins TRBV29-1 and TRBJ1-2; TRBD1 matches at 7 bases. The V gene's germline CDR1 is SQVTM and CDR2 ANQGSEA. V was clipped by 5 bases and J by 5 bases; unmatched bases: 5. The CDR3 length is 12 residues. The CDR3, as DNA: TGCAGCGTTTCGGGACAGAGATATGGCTACACCTTC. The encoded protein is CSVSGQRYGYTF.